This T cell receptor beta chain is from a study of cytotoxic CD8 clonotypes in ibrutinib-treated CLL. Notes on the study in general: Sampling times (in sustained-remission versus progressing patients) were not the same. Stable or contracted on treatment, public clonotypes were also uncommon. Baseline clonality, higher than in age-matched healthy donors, tracked circulating CD8+ T-cell counts.

The assay was immunoSEQ multiplex PCR, and TCRdb's table has in-frame clones only and misses some. The table includes over 250,000 clones, around 76% detected once. A few counts support this clone. The antigen is unknown. From germline, CDR1 is SNHLY and CDR2 FYNNEI. The CDR3 runs 15 residues. With 0 bases removed from V and 6 bases from J, the gap between germline ends came to 9 bases. Sequences were derived from PBMCs, sampled at disease progression, from a patient treated with ibrutinib. The chain carries TRBV2 and TRBJ1-6; D is perhaps TRBD1 (6 bases). The receptor was derived from a human donor with chronic lymphocytic leukemia. CDR3 DNA: TGTGCCAGCAGTGAAGCCCGGACAGTTAATTCACCCCTCCACTTT. Amino acids: CASSEARTVNSPLHF.